This T cell receptor beta chain was documented in a study of siplizumab effects on memory and regulatory T cells. Study-level points and caveats: The apparent diversity of naive T cells exceeded that of memory cells, and naive T cells seemed to make a major contribution to the alloresponse.

Note on this clone: Its antigen is unidentified.

Data came from immunoSEQ multiplex PCR; TCRdb stores just in-frame clones and leaves some out. The sample contains tens of thousands of clones, 90% to 95% of which appear only once. Sequencing input: CD8+ T cells sorted from blood. The clonotype originates from a human donor in good health.

The DNA of the CDR3 is TGTGCCAGCAGTTTATTCAGAATCTCCTACAATGAGCAGTTCTTC. Its translation: CASSLFRISYNEQFF. V gene TRBV27 combines with J gene TRBJ2-1; D call uncertain. Germline loops: CDR1 MNHEY, CDR2 SMNVEV (reference sequence). The V end lost 1 base, the J end lost 0 bases, and 7 bases lay between the germline ends. The CDR3 covers 15 residues.